This T cell receptor beta chain appears in the sequencing data of a study of T cell responses to AZD1222 COVID-19 vaccine. Study-level points and caveats: At baseline, seropositivity was found in only a handful of AZD1222 recipients. With two AZD1222 doses given, Spike-specific TCR breadth and depth both rose.

Using immunoSEQ multiplex PCR, the repertoire was profiled, and TCRdb retains in-frame clones only, with some absent. The sample records about 92,000 clones, just over 90% being singletons. Germline V CDR1 and CDR2: MDHEN, SYDVKM. CDR3 size: 15 residues. The V end lost 3 bases, the J end lost 8 bases, and 19 bases lay between the germline ends. In the case of this clone: Its antigen is not identified.

This TCR came from an adult in good health. V usage is TRBV28 and J usage is TRBJ1-2; tentatively, D is TRBD1 (6 bases). Sequenced here: peripheral blood, sampled on day 0 of AZD1222 vaccination. CDR3 DNA: TGTGCCAGCAGTTTCCCGCCGGGGGCCGGTTACGGCTACACCTTC. Protein product: CASSFPPGAGYGYTF.